This TCR beta chain was identified in a study of cytomegalovirus exposure and HLA in healthy donors. Primers: 60 Vbeta forward and 13 Jbeta reverse. Libraries were prepared by immunoSEQ multiplex PCR; TCRdb keeps only in-frame clonotypes and omits some of them. The sample yields about 52,000 clones, about 57% seen once. There are a few counts of this clone. Antigen specificity is unknown. Study observations and caveats: Follow-up analysis seemed to connect common viral pathogens with several of the most significant clusters identified. Being productive about 90% or about 30% of the time was typical of most TCR beta V segments in an earlier analysis. Rarity characterized most TCR sequences, yet some public TCRs appeared in many donors.

The sequenced sample consisted of PBMCs. The receptor was isolated from a human donor in good health.

The CDR3 DNA sequence: TGTGCCAGCAGTTTCGCGGCAAGCCGCTACGAGCAGTACTTC. The encoded protein is CASSFAASRYEQYF. The chain recombines TRBV27 with TRBJ2-7, with D hard to call. V was shortened by 3 bases and J by 3 bases, with 12 bases between the two germline ends. The CDR3 covers 14 residues. Germline CDR1 reads MNHEY; CDR2 reads SMNVEV (reference sequence).